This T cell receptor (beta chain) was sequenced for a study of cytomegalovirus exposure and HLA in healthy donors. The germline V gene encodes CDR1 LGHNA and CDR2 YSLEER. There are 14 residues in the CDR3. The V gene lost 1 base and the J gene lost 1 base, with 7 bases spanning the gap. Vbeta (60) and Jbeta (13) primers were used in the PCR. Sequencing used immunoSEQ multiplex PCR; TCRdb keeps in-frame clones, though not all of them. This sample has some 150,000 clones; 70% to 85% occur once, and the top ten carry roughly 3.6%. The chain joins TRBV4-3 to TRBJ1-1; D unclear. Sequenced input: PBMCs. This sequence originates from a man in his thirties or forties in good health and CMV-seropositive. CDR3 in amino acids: CASSQVSGNTEAFF. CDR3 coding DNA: TGCGCCAGCAGCCAAGTAAGCGGGAACACTGAAGCTTTCTTT.